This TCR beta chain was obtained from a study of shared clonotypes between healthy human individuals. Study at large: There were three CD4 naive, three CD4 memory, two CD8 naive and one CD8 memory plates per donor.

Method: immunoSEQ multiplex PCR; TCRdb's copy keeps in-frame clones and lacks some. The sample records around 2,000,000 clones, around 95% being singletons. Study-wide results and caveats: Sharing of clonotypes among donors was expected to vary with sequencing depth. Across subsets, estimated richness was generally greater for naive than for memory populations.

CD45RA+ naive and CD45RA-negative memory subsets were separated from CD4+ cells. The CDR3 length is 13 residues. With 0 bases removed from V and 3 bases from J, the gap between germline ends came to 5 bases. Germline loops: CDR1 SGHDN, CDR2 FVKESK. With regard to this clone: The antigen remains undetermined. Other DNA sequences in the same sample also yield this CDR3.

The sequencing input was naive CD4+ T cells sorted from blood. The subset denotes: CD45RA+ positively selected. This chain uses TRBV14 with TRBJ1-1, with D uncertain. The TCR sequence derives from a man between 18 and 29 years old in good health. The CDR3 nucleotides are TGTGCCAGCAGCCAAGATGGACACACTGAAGCTTTCTTT. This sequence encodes CASSQDGHTEAFF.